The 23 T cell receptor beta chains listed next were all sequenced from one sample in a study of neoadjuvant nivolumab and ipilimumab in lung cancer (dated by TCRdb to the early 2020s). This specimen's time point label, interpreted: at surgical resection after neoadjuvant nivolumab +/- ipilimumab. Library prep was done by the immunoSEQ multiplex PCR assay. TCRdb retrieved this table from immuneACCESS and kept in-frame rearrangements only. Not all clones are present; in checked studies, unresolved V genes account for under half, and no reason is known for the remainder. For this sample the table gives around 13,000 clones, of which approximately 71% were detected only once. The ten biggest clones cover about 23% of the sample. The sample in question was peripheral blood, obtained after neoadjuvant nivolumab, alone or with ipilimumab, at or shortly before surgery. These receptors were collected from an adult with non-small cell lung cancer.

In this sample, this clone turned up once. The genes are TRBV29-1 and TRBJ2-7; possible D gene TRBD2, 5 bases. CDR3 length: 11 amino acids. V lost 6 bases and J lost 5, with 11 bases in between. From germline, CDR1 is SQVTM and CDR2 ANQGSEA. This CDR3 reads CSVERAHEQYF. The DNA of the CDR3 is TGCAGCGTCGAGAGGGCCCACGAGCAGTACTTC.

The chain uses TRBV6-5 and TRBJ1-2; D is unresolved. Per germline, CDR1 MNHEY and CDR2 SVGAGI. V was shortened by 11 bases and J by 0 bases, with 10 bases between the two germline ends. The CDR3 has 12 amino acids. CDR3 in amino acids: CASGAANYGYTF. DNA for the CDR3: TGTGCCTCAGGAGCGGCTAACTATGGCTACACCTTC.

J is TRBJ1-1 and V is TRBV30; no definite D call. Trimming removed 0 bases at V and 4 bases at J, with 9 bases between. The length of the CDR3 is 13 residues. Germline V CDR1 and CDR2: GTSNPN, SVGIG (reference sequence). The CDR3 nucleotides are TGTGCCTGGAGTGTAAGCCGAATCACTGAAGCTTTCTTT. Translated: CAWSVSRITEAFF. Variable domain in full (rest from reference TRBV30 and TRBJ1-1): SQTIHQWPATLVQPVGSPLSLECTVEGTSNPNLYWYRQAAGRGLQLLFYSVGIGQISSEVPQNLSASRPQDRQFILSSKKLLLSDSGFYLCAWSVSRITEAFFGQGTRLTVV.

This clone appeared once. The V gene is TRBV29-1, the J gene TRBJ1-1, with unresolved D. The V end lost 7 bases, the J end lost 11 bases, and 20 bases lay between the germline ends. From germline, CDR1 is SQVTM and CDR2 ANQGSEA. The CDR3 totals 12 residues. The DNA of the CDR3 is TGCAGCGCCGCCTGGGGTAGCTCCGGGGCTTTCTTT. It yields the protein CSAAWGSSGAFF. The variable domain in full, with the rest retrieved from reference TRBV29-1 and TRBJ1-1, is SAVISQKPSRDICQRGTSLTIQCQVDSQVTMMFWYRQQPGQSLTLIATANQGSEATYESGFVIDKFPISRPNLTFSTLTVSNMSPEDSSIYLCSAAWGSSGAFFGQGTRLTVV.

CDR3 in amino acids: CASSRGQDYGYTF. The CDR3 region has the DNA TGTGCCAGCTCGCGGGGACAGGACTATGGCTACACCTTC. This sequence joins TRBV18 and TRBJ1-2; 8 nucleotides align to TRBD1. Germline V CDR1 and CDR2: KGHSH, LQKENI. The CDR3 is 13 residues long. Trimming cost V 6 bases and J 3 bases; bases outside gene matches: 3. Together with reference TRBV18 and TRBJ1-2, the CDR3 gives the full variable domain: NAGVMQNPRHLVRRRGQEARLRCSPMKGHSHVYWYRQLPEEGLKFMVYLQKENIIDESGMPKERFSAEFPKEGPSILRIQQVVRGDSAAYFCASSRGQDYGYTFGSGTRLTVV.

For the CDR3, the DNA is TGTGCCTGGAGCAAAGGGCGGGAGGCCCCGGGGGAGCTGTTTTTT. This sequence encodes CAWSKGREAPGELFF. V and J are TRBV30 and TRBJ2-2, with 8 positions matching TRBD2. Germline V CDR1 and CDR2: GTSNPN, SVGIG (reference sequence). This CDR3 is built from 15 residues. The ends lost 3 bases at V and 8 bases at J; junction bases unmatched: 11.

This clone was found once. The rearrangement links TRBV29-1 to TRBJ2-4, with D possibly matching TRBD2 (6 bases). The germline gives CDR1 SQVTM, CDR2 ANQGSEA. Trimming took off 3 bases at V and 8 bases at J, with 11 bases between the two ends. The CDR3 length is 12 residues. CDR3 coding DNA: TGCAGCGTTGATCTGGGGGGAGACATTCAGTACTTC. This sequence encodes CSVDLGGDIQYF.

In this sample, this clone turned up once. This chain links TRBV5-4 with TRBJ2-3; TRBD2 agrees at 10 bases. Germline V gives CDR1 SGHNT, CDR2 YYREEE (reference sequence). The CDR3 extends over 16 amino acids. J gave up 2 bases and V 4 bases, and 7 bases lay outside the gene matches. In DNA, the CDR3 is TGTGCCAGCAGCCTAGCCCTAGCGGGAGTCACAGATACGCAGTATTTT. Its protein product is CASSLALAGVTDTQYF.

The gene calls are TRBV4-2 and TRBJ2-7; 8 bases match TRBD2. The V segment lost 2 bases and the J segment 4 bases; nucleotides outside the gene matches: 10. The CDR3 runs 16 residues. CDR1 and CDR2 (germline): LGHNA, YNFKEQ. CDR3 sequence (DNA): TGTGCCAGCAGCCAAAACCCGGGACTAGAGGGGTACGAGCAGTACTTC. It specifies CASSQNPGLEGYEQYF.

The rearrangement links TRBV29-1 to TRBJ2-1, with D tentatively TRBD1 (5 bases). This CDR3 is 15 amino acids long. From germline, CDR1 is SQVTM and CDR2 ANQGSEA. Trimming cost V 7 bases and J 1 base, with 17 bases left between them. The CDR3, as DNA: TGCAGCGCTCACCTCACAGGAGCTTCCTACAATGAGCAGTTCTTC. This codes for CSAHLTGASYNEQFF.

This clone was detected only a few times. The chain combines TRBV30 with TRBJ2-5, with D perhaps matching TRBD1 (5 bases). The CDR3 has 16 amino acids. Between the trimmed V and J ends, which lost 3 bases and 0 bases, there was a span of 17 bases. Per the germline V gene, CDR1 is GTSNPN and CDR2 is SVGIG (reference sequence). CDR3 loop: CAWSLGRGHYQETQYF. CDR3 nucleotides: TGTGCCTGGAGCCTAGGAAGGGGCCATTACCAAGAGACCCAGTACTTC.

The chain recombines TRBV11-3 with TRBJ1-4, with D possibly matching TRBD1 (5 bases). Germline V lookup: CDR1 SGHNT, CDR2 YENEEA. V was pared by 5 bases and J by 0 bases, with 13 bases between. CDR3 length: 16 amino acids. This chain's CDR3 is CASSRGGLATNEKLFF. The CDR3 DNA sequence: TGTGCCAGCAGCCGGGGGGGTCTGGCAACTAATGAAAAACTGTTTTTT.

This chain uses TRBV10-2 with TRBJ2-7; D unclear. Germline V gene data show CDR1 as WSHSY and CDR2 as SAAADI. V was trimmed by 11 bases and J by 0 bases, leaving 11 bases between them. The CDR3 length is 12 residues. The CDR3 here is CAACGLSYEQYF. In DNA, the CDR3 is TGCGCCGCCTGCGGCCTCTCCTACGAGCAGTACTTC.

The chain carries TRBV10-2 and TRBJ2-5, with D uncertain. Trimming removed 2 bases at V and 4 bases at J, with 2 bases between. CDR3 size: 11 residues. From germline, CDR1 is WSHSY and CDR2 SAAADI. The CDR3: CASSEGETQYF. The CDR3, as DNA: TGCGCCAGCAGTGAGGGAGAGACCCAGTACTTC.

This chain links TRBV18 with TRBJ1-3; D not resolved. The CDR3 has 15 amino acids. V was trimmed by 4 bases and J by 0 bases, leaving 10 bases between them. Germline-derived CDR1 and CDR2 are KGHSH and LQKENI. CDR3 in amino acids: CASSQSAFSGNTIYF. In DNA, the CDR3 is TGTGCCAGCTCACAATCCGCCTTCTCTGGAAACACCATATATTTT. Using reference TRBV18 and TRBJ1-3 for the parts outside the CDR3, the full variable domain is NAGVMQNPRHLVRRRGQEARLRCSPMKGHSHVYWYRQLPEEGLKFMVYLQKENIIDESGMPKERFSAEFPKEGPSILRIQQVVRGDSAAYFCASSQSAFSGNTIYFGEGSWLTVV.

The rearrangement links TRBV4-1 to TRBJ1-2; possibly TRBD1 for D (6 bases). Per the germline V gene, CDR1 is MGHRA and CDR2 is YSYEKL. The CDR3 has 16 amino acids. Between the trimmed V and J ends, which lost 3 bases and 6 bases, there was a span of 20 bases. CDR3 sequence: CASSQVEGETINGYTF. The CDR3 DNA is TGCGCCAGCAGCCAGGTGGAGGGGGAGACCATCAATGGCTACACCTTC.

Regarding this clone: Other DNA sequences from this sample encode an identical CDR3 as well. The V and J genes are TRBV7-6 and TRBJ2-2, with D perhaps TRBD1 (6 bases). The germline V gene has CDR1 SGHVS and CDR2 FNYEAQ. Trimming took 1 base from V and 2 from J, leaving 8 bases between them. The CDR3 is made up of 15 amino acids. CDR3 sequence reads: CASSLGTANTGELFF. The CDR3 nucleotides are TGTGCCAGCAGCTTAGGGACAGCAAACACCGGGGAGCTGTTTTTT.

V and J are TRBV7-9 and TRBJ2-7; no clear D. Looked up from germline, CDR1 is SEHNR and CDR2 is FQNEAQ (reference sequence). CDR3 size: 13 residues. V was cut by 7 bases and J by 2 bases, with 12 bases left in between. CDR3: CASTLEIPYEQYF. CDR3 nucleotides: TGTGCCAGCACATTGGAGATCCCCTACGAGCAGTACTTC.

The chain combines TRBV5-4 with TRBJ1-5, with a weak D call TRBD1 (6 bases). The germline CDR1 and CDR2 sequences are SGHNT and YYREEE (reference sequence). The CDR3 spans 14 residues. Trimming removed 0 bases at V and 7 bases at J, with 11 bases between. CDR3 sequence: CASSLAGAGQPQHF. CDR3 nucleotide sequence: TGTGCCAGCAGCTTGGCAGGGGCAGGACAGCCCCAGCATTTT.

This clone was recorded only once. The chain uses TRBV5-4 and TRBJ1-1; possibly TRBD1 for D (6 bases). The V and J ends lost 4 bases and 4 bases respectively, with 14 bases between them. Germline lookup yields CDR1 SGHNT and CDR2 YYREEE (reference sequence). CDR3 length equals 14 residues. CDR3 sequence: CASSPAGARTEAFF. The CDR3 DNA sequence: TGTGCCAGCAGCCCCGCGGGGGCGCGCACTGAAGCTTTCTTT.

The CDR3 sequence is CASRPRTAYEQYF. CDR3 DNA: TGTGCCAGCCGGCCCAGGACAGCCTACGAGCAGTACTTC. The rearrangement links TRBV7-2 to TRBJ2-7, with D possibly being TRBD1 (6 bases). V gave up 8 bases and J gave up 2 bases, with 13 bases separating them. Germline V gives CDR1 SGHTA, CDR2 FQGNSA. This CDR3 has 13 residues.

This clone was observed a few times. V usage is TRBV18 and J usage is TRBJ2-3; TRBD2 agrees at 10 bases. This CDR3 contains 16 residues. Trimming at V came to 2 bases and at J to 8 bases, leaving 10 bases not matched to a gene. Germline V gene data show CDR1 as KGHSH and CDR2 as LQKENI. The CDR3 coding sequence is TGTGCCAGCTCACCATATTCCGGGACTAGCGCACCTACGCAGTATTTT. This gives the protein CASSPYSGTSAPTQYF.

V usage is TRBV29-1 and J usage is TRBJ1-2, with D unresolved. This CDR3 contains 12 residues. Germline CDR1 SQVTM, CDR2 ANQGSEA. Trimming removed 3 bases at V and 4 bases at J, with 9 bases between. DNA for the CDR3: TGCAGCGTTGATCGGGCCACCTATGGCTACACCTTC. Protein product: CSVDRATYGYTF.